This entry lists 5 T cell receptor beta chains sequenced from one sample in a study of cytomegalovirus exposure and HLA in healthy donors. PCR amplification relied on 60 Vbeta primers (plus 13 Jbeta primers). Measured with immunoSEQ multiplex PCR; TCRdb has only the in-frame clones, and not every one. Among 150,000 or so clones, over 65% were seen once, and the ten largest hold approximately 4.4%. The sequencing input was PBMCs. The receptors shown here come from a man younger than 35 in good health and CMV-seropositive.

The chain is built from TRBV7-9 and TRBJ1-2; 7 bases fit TRBD1. Losses at the gene ends were 7 bases for V and 0 bases for J; bases not matched to a gene: 11. Germline V CDR1 and CDR2: SEHNR, FQNEAQ (reference sequence). This CDR3 is built from 16 residues. The CDR3 DNA follows: TGTGCCAGCACCCCATCGACAGGGTTAGCTAACTATGGCTACACCTTC. Its translation is CASTPSTGLANYGYTF.

This clone has only a few counts. The chain joins TRBV7-8 to TRBJ2-7; D may be TRBD1 (5 bases). CDR1 is SGHVS and CDR2 is FQNEAQ in the germline V gene. This CDR3 is built from 14 residues. With 0 bases removed from V and 3 bases from J, the gap between germline ends came to 9 bases. DNA of the CDR3: TGTGCCAGCAGCTTAGCTGGACACCACTACGAGCAGTACGTC. Translated: CASSLAGHHYEQYV.

In this sample, this clone turned up a few times. The rearrangement links TRBV19 to TRBJ2-5; 8 bases are a match to TRBD1. CDR1 and CDR2 (germline): LNHDA, SQIVND (reference sequence). The CDR3 runs to 14 residues. J was trimmed by 5 bases and V by 5 bases; bases with no gene match: 7. CDR3 region: CASSSSGDRETQYF. The CDR3 bases are TGTGCCAGTAGTTCCTCGGGGGACAGGGAGACCCAGTACTTC.

The rearrangement links TRBV30 to TRBJ2-1; D gene ambiguous. V lost 2 bases and J 5 bases, leaving 4 bases between the germline ends. CDR3 length: 11 residues. Germline loops: CDR1 GTSNPN, CDR2 SVGIG (reference sequence). The CDR3 here is CAWSLDNEQFF. Here the CDR3 DNA reads TGTGCCTGGAGTCTCGACAATGAGCAGTTCTTC.

This clone was observed once. The sample has other DNA sequences that encode this CDR3 too. In nucleotides, the CDR3 is TGTGCCAGCAGTTACCCCGGGAACAATGAGCAGTTCTTC. As protein: CASSYPGNNEQFF. The chain recombines TRBV6-5 with TRBJ2-1; D possibly corresponds to TRBD2 (5 bases). Germline V gives CDR1 MNHEY, CDR2 SVGAGI. The CDR3 is 13 amino acids. The V and J ends lost 2 bases and 5 bases respectively, with 7 bases between them.